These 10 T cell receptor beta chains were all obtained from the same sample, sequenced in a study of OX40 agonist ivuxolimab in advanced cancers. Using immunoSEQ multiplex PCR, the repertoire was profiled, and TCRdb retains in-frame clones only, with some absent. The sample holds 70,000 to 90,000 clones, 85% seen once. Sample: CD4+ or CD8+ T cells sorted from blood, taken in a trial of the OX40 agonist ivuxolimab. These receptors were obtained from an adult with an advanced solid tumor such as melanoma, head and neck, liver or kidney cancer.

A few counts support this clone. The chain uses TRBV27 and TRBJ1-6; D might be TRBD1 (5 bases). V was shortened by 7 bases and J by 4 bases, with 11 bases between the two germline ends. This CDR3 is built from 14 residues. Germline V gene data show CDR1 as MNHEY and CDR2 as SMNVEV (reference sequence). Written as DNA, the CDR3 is TGTGCCAGCAACCGGGACGGGTATAATTCACCCCTCCACTTT. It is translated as CASNRDGYNSPLHF.

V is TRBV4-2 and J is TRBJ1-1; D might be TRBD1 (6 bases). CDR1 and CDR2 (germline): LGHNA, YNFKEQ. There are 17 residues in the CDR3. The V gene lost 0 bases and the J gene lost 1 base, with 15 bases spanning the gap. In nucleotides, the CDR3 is TGTGCCAGCAGCCAAGATGCACAAAGGGGGGGGAACACTGAAGCTTTCTTT. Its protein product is CASSQDAQRGGNTEAFF.

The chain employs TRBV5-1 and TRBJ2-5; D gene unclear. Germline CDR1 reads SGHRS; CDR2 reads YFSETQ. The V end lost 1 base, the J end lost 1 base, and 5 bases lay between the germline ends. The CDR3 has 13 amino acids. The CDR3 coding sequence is TGCGCCAGCAGCTTGACGGTCCAAGAGACCCAGTACTTC. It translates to CASSLTVQETQYF.

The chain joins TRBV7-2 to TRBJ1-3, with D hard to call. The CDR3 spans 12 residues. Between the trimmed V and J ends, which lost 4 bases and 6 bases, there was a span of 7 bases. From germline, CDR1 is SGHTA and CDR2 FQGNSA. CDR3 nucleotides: TGTGCCAGCAGCTACGCAGTAAACACCATATATTTT. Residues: CASSYAVNTIYF.

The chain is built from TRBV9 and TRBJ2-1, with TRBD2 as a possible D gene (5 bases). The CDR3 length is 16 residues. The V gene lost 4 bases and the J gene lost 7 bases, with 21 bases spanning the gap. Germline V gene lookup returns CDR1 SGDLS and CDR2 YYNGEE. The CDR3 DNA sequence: TGTGCCAGCAGCCCTGCTAAGGAATGGAGGAGAAATGAGCAGTTCTTC. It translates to CASSPAKEWRRNEQFF.

CDR3 DNA sequence: TGCGCCAGCAGCCCGGGAGGGGGCCTGAACACCGGGGAGCTGTTTTTT. This gives the protein CASSPGGGLNTGELFF. The rearrangement uses TRBV5-1 and TRBJ2-2, with TRBD2 as a possible D gene (8 bases). Per the germline V gene, CDR1 is SGHRS and CDR2 is YFSETQ. V was shortened by 4 bases and J by 1 base, with 14 bases between the two germline ends. This CDR3 is 16 amino acids long. The full variable domain, in which reference TRBV5-1 and TRBJ2-2 provide the parts outside the CDR3, is KAGVTQTPRYLIKTRGQQVTLSCSPISGHRSVSWYQQTPGQGLQFLFEYFSETQRNKGNFPGRFSGRQFSNSRSEMNVSTLELGDSALYLCASSPGGGLNTGELFFGEGSRLTVL.

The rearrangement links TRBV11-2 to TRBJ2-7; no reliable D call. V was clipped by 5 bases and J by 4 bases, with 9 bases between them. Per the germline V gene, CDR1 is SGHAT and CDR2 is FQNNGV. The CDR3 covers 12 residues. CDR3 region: CASSLRNYEQYF. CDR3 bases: TGTGCCAGCAGCCTGAGGAATTACGAGCAGTACTTC.

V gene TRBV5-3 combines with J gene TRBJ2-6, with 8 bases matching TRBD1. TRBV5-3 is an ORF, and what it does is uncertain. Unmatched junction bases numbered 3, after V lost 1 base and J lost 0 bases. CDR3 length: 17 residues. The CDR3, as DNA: TGTGCCAGAAGCTTGCGGGACAGGACCTCTGGGGCCAACGTCCTGACTTTC. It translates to CARSLRDRTSGANVLTF.

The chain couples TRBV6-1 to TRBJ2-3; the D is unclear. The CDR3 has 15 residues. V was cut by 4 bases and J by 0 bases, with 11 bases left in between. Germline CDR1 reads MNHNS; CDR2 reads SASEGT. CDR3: CASSALTLSTDTQYF. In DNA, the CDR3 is TGTGCCAGCAGTGCCTTGACCCTTAGCACAGATACGCAGTATTTT.

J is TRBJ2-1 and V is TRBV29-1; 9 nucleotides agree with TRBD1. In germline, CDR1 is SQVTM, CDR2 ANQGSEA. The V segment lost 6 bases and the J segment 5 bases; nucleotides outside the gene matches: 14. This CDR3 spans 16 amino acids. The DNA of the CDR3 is TGCAGCGTGGACCGGTCTCGGACAGGGGCCCACAATGAGCAGTTCTTC. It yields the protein CSVDRSRTGAHNEQFF.